Shown below are 10 T cell receptor beta chains from a single sample sequenced in a study of monozygotic twins with cystic fibrosis. Data came from immunoSEQ multiplex PCR; TCRdb stores just in-frame clones and leaves some out. The sample has about 39,000 clones, about nine tenths seen once. The sequenced sample consisted of blood. These TCRs come from a boy aged 2 to 10 with cystic fibrosis.

CDR3 coding DNA: TGTGCCAGCAGCTTACGGGCAGGAATAGAGTTCAATGAAGCTTTCTTT. Amino acid sequence: CASSLRAGIEFNEAFF. V is TRBV7-9 and J is TRBJ1-1; unclear D gene. CDR1 and CDR2 (germline): SEHNR, FQNEAQ (reference sequence). V was clipped by 2 bases and J by 7 bases, with 20 bases between them. CDR3 length: 16 residues.

This clone was counted only a few times. The V and J genes are TRBV13 and TRBJ2-2; the D gene is possibly TRBD1 (7 bases). Trimming stripped 3 bases from V and 3 bases from J, with 11 bases between. Germline-derived CDR1 and CDR2 are PRHDT and FYEKMQ (reference sequence). The CDR3 loop spans 15 amino acids. CDR3 coding DNA: TGTGCCAGCAGCTTGCGGGACAGCTACACCGGGGAGCTGTTTTTT. Its translation: CASSLRDSYTGELFF. The entire variable domain, with the rest obtained from reference TRBV13 and TRBJ2-2, is as follows: AAGVIQSPRHLIKEKRETATLKCYPIPRHDTVYWYQQGPGQDPQFLISFYEKMQSDKGSIPDRFSAQQFSDYHSELNMSSLELGDSALYFCASSLRDSYTGELFFGEGSRLTVL.

The chain is built from TRBV18 and TRBJ2-5; TRBD2 matches at 7 bases. Germline loops: CDR1 KGHSH, CDR2 LQKENI. V dropped 3 bases and J dropped 6; count of bases not matched to a gene: 4. The CDR3 covers 13 residues. CDR3 in DNA: TGTGCCAGCTCACCCGGGACTAAGAAGACCCAGTACTTC. Translation gives CASSPGTKKTQYF.

V gene TRBV5-1 combines with J gene TRBJ2-5, with a possible D match to TRBD2 (6 bases). V was clipped by 2 bases and J by 5 bases, with 7 bases between them. The length of the CDR3 is 12 residues. In germline, CDR1 is SGHRS, CDR2 YFSETQ. CDR3 DNA sequence: TGCGCCAGCAGCTTTGGGGGGGAGACCCAGTACTTC. Translated: CASSFGGETQYF.

V and J are TRBV6-6 and TRBJ1-6; the D is unclear. V gave up 6 bases and J gave up 5 bases, with 8 bases separating them. The germline gives CDR1 MNHNY, CDR2 SVGAGI (reference sequence). This CDR3 is 13 amino acids long. The CDR3 protein is CASSPRDNSPLHF. CDR3 nucleotide sequence: TGTGCCAGCAGCCCCCGCGATAATTCACCCCTCCACTTT.

The V gene is TRBV5-6, the J gene TRBJ1-1; TRBD1 might be the D (5 bases). Germline CDR1 SGHDT, CDR2 YYEEEE. This CDR3 spans 12 amino acids. V was shortened by 2 bases and J by 4 bases, with 6 bases between the two germline ends. The CDR3 protein is CASSFGGTEAFF. CDR3 in DNA: TGTGCCAGCAGCTTTGGGGGCACTGAAGCTTTCTTT.

The J gene is TRBJ2-1, the V gene TRBV7-9; 15 bases line up with TRBD2. Germline V gives CDR1 SEHNR, CDR2 FQNEAQ (reference sequence). This CDR3 region has 15 residues. J was trimmed by 9 bases and V by 3 bases; bases with no gene match: 3. DNA of the CDR3: TGTGCCAGCAGCTTGCCGGGACTAGCGGGGGGTGAGCAGTTCTTC. The encoded protein is CASSLPGLAGGEQFF.

This chain connects TRBV29-1 to TRBJ2-1; D gene uncertain. Looked up from germline, CDR1 is SQVTM and CDR2 is ANQGSEA. V lost 6 bases and J 5 bases, leaving 23 bases between the germline ends. CDR3 length equals 16 residues. CDR3 amino acids: CSVYPGKQLVDNEQFF. Written as DNA, the CDR3 is TGCAGCGTCTACCCTGGGAAGCAGCTAGTCGACAATGAGCAGTTCTTC.

The chain has TRBV4-2 and TRBJ2-7; D unclear. The germline V gene encodes CDR1 LGHNA and CDR2 YNFKEQ. The CDR3 loop spans 14 amino acids. V was trimmed by 5 bases and J by 2 bases, leaving 13 bases between them. The CDR3 protein is CASSLGPKTYEQYF. The CDR3 region has the DNA TGTGCCAGCAGCTTAGGTCCAAAAACCTACGAGCAGTACTTC.

The V gene is TRBV29-1, the J gene TRBJ2-7; no clear D. Germline CDR1 and CDR2: SQVTM and ANQGSEA. V was clipped by 4 bases and J by 6 bases, with 10 bases between them. The CDR3 runs to 11 residues. DNA for the CDR3: TGCAGCGTTGGGCAGGTAGGCGAGCAGTACTTC. Encoded protein: CSVGQVGEQYF.